This T cell receptor beta chain derives from a study of a mutant IDH1 vaccine in newly diagnosed glioma (dated by TCRdb to about 2021). General notes on the study: In the chemotherapy-containing groups, vaccination started alongside temozolomide cycles, whereas in patients who had radiotherapy alone it started 4-6 weeks after radiotherapy. The roughly 32 treated patients were 62.5% male and around 40% female, with a mean age of around 40 years. Prior to enrollment, patients had been given standard therapy consisting of radiotherapy alone, temozolomide alone, or radiochemotherapy with temozolomide, with the combination given to most patients. The week-35 safety follow-up took place at visit V12, and the week-47 end of study took place at visit V13. Peripheral blood samples were drawn at six visits, namely V03 (baseline), V05, V07, V10, V12 and V13. For exploratory analyses, longitudinal TCRB deep sequencing was carried out in around 24 treated patients wherever samples were available.

Results the study describes overall, beyond this receptor: Availability determined which PBMC samples were chosen for TCRB deep sequencing. Pseudoprogression appeared unrelated to alterations in the top peripheral T cell clonotypes detected by TCRB sequencing. The authors noted that analyses of patient blood samples could not be reproduced because of sample limitations. Immune responses induced by the vaccine were seen in roughly 92% of patients across multiple MHC alleles.

The germline V gene (reference sequence) yields MNHEY for CDR1 and SMNVEV for CDR2. The V and J ends are trimmed by 4 bases and 1 base, leaving 7 bases between them. CDR3 length: 13 amino acids, cysteine to phenylalanine. The only DNA kept is the CDR3, 39 bases in frame from the first base. Read against the paper, the sample's time point label means: week 35, safety follow-up. Every vaccine dose consisted of 300 ug of a 20-mer mutant IDH1 peptide in Montanide, administered subcutaneously together with topical imiquimod. Patients were given eight vaccinations, in weeks 1, 3, 5, 7, 11, 15, 19 and 23, which matched visits V03 through V10. Newly diagnosed WHO grade 3 or 4 IDH1-mutant astrocytomas showing loss of nuclear ATRX were present in the donors. The samples were drawn from NOA16, a multicentre, single-arm, open-label phase I trial in Germany that tested a mutant IDH1 peptide vaccine in humans for the first time. Genomic DNA for TCRB sequencing was extracted from EDTA blood using the DNeasy Blood and Tissue Kit.

The receptor library was made with the immunoSEQ multiplex PCR assay. Rearranged TCR beta chain sequences were amplified with the hsTCRB Kit following the manufacturer's protocol. TCRB libraries were sequenced on an Illumina MiSeq. Concerning the study's data processing: The proprietary platform of the kit vendor was used for demultiplexing, trimming and gene mapping. TCRdb took this table from immuneACCESS and kept in-frame rearrangements with V and J called. Such tables lack part of the clones; where checked against another copy, unresolved V genes explain under half of the gap, and the rest is unexplained. Clonal size and the V and J genes are those of that table, whereas D and trimming came from the DNA. This sample lists 41,000 or so clones; around 87% were detected once. The ten largest clones take up 1.5% of the sample. To note about this clone: What this receptor recognizes is not known. Base qualities are not provided; no much larger clone lies one nucleotide away.

The sequence derives from a man between 40 and 49 years old with glioma. The rearranged segments are TRBV27 and TRBJ1-1, with a tentative D gene TRBD1 over 5 matching bases. The sequencing used PBMCs, collected from a glioma patient whose treatment included an IDH1 peptide vaccine. The CDR3 corresponds to CASSSDRNTEAFF. Here is the DNA: TGTGCCAGCAGTTCAGACAGGAACACTGAAGCTTTCTTT.